This T cell receptor beta chain was profiled in a study of beta chain features in type 1 diabetes. Germline CDR1 SQVTM, CDR2 ANQGSEA. V shed 4 bases, J shed 5 bases, and the junction held 6 bases outside the gene matches. CDR3 size: 14 residues. About this clone itself: Its antigen is not identified.

Study results and caveats: All four CD4+ subsets from Type 1 diabetes patients carried moderately but significantly shorter TCRB CDR3s.

The sequenced template was cDNA made from the entire isolated RNA. Only in-frame clones appear in the TCRdb table, and some are missing; sequencing was by immunoSEQ multiplex PCR. The table shows 250,000 or so clones, with under 70% occurring only once. Sampling consisted of one heparinised blood draw per donor, averaging around 120 mL. V and J are TRBV29-1 and TRBJ2-3; 10 bases fit TRBD1. The source material was naive CD4+ T cells from blood. The sequence derives from a man aged 30-40 years in good health. CDR3 loop: CSVAGTGALDTQYF. CDR3 nucleotide sequence: TGCAGCGTTGCAGGGACAGGGGCGCTAGATACGCAGTATTTT.